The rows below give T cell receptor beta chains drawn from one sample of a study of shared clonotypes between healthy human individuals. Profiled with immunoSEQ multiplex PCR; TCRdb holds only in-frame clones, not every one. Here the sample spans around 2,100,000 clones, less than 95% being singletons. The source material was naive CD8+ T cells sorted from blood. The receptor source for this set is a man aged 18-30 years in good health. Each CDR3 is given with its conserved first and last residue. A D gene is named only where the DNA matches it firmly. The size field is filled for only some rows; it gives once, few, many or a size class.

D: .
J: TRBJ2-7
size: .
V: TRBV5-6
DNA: TGTGCCAGCAGCTTGGTAGCAGCGGCGCACGAGCAGTACTTC
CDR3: CASSLVAAAHEQYF

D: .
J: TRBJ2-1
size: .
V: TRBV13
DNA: TGTGCCAGCAGCTCGTTAGCAGTGGGGGAAAAAGAGCAGTTCTTC
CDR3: CASSSLAVGEKEQFF

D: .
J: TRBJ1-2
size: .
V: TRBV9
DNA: TGTGCCAGCAGCGTAGTCGGTGGCGGCTACACCTTC
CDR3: CASSVVGGGYTF

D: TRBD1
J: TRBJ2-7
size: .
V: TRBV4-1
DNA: TGCGCCAGCAGCCACCGGACAGGGGGCCCCTACGAGCAGTACTTC
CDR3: CASSHRTGGPYEQYF

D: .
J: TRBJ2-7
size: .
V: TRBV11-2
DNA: TGTGCCAGCAGCTTTAACAGGGTCGAGCAGTACTTC
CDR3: CASSFNRVEQYF

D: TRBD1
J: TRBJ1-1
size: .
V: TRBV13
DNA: TGTGCCAGCAGCTTAGGCTGGACAGGAGTGAACCCGAACACTGAAGCTTTCTTT
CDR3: CASSLGWTGVNPNTEAFF

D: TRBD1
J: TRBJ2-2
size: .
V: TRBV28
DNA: TGTGCCAGCAGCCCGGGGACAGGGGGCTTGAACACCGGGGAGCTGTTTTTT
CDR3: CASSPGTGGLNTGELFF

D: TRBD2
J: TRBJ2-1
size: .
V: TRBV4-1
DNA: TGCGCCAGCAGCCAAGATCCGCCGACTAGCGGGAGTAGTAGGGAGCAGTTCTTC
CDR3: CASSQDPPTSGSSREQFF

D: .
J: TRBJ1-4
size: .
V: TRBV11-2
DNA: TGTGCCAGCAGCTTCTCCGGGTCTAATGAAAAACTGTTTTTT
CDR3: CASSFSGSNEKLFF

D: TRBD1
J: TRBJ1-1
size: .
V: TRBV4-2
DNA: TGTGCCAGCAGGACAGGGGTTTCAACTTTCTTT
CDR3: CASRTGVSTFF

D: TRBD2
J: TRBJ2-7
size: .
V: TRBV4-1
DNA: TGCGCCAGCAGCCACCGGGTAGCGGGTACCTACGAGCAGTACTTC
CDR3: CASSHRVAGTYEQYF

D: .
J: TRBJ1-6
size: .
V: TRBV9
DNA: TGTGCCAGCAGCCCACGGGAAGGCTCCTATAATTCACCCCTCCACTTT
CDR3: CASSPREGSYNSPLHF

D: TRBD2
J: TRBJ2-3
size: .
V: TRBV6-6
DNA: TGTGCCAGCAGTTACAGCGGGAGAGGCACAGATACGCAGTATTTT
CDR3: CASSYSGRGTDTQYF

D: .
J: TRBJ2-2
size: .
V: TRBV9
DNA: TGTGCCAGCAACCTCCCGGGGATCAACACCGGGGAGCTGTTTTTT
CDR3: CASNLPGINTGELFF

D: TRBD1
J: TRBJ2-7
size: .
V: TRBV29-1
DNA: TGCAGCGTACTGCACAGGGGATCCTACGAGCAGTACTTC
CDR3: CSVLHRGSYEQYF

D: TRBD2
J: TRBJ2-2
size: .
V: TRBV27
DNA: TGTGCCAGCCGGGGACTAGGTCTCGGGGAGCTGTTTTTT
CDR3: CASRGLGLGELFF

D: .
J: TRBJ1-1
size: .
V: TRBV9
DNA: TGTGCCAGCAGCAGGGGGGGCACTGAAGCTTTCTTT
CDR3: CASSRGGTEAFF

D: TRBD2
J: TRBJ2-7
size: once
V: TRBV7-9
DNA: TGTGCCAGCAGTCATCCGGGGACTAGCGGGAGTCCCTACGAGCAGTACTTC
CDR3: CASSHPGTSGSPYEQYF

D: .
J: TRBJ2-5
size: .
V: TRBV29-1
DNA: TGCAGCGTTTTAATGGGATTTGAGACCCAGTACTTC
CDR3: CSVLMGFETQYF

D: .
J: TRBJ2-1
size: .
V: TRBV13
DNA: TGTGCCAGCAGCCAGGAACTCCGGGGAGAGCAGTTCTTC
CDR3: CASSQELRGEQFF

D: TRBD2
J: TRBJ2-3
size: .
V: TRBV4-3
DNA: TGCGCCAGCAGCCAACGGATTGCGGGAGGCACAGATACGCAGTATTTT
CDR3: CASSQRIAGGTDTQYF

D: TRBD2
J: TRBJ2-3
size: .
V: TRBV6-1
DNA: TGTGCCAGCAGTGAAGGTAGCGGGGGGGCCCCCACGCAGTATTTT
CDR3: CASSEGSGGAPTQYF

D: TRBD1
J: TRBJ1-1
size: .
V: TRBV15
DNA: TGTGCCACCAGCCAGGGGGCGCACACTGAAGCTTTCTTT
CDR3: CATSQGAHTEAFF

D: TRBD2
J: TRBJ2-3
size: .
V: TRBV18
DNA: TGTGCCAGCTCACCATCGAGGGAGGGAGGCACAGATACGCAGTATTTT
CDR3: CASSPSREGGTDTQYF

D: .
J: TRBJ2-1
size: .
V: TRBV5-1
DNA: TGCGCCAGCAGATCCGACAGGGAGGTCTTC
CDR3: CASRSDREVF

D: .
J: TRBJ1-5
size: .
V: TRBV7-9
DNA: TGTGCCAGCAGCTTAGGGCCTCAGCCCCAGCATTTT
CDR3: CASSLGPQPQHF

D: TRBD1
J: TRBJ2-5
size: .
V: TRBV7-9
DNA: TGTGCCAGCAGTAAGACAGGGTCTTTTGAGACCCAGTACTTC
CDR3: CASSKTGSFETQYF

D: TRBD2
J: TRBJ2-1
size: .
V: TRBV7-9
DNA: TGTGCCAGCAGCTTAGTACTAGCGGGAGTCAATGAGCAGTTCTTC
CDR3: CASSLVLAGVNEQFF

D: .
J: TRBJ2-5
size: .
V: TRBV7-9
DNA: TGTGCCAGCAGCTTATCGAATGAAGAGACCCAGTACTTC
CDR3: CASSLSNEETQYF

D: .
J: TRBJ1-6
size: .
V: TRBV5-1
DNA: TGCGCCAGCACCCTCATGCGGGCATTTGAGGGTTCACCCCTCCACTTT
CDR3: CASTLMRAFEGSPLHF

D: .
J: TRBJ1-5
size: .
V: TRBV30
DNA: TGTGCCTGGAGCAGGGGACAACTTGACAATCAGCCCCAGCATTTT
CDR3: CAWSRGQLDNQPQHF

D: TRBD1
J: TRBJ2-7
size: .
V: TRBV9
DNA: TGTGCCAGCAGCGTAGAAACAGGGGGCGAGCAGTACTTC
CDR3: CASSVETGGEQYF

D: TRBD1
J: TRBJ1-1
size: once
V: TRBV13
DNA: TGTGCCAGCAGCGCGGGACAGGTCGGGGTCACTGAAGCTTTCTTT
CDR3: CASSAGQVGVTEAFF

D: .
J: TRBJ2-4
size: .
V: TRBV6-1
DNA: TGTGCCAGCGTGGGAGCCAAAAACATTCAGTACTTC
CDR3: CASVGAKNIQYF

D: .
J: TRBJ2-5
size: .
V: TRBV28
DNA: TGTGCCAGCAGTTTCCCTAGCGACGTGGAGGAGTGGGAGACCCAGTACTTC
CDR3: CASSFPSDVEEWETQYF

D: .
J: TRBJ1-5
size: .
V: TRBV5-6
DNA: TGTGCCAGCAGCCTCAGAGGATATAGCAATCAGCCCCAGCATTTT
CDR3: CASSLRGYSNQPQHF

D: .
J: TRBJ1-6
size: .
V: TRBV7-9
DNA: TGTGCCAGCAGTCTAACGGGGGCAGGATATAATTCACCCCTCCACTTT
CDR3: CASSLTGAGYNSPLHF

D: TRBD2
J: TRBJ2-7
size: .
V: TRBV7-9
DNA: TGTGCCAGCAGCTCGACCTGGGAGGGCTCCTACGAGCAGTACTTC
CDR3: CASSSTWEGSYEQYF

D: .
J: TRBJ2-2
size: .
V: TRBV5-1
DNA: TGCGCCAGCAGCTTGGGGACCGGGACACTTTCTAGCGGGGAGCTGTTTTTT
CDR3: CASSLGTGTLSSGELFF

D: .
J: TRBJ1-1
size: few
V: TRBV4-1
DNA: TGCGCCAGCAGCCAAGATGACAGACGGGGGACTGAAGCTTTCTTT
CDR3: CASSQDDRRGTEAFF

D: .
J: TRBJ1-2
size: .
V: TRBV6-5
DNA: TGTGCCAGCAGTTACCTAAGTCAGGGAGTATTCTATGGCTACACCTTC
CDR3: CASSYLSQGVFYGYTF

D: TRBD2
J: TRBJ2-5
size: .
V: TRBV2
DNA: TGTGCCAGCAGTGACCTAGCGGGAGGAGAAGAGACCCAGTACTTC
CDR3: CASSDLAGGEETQYF

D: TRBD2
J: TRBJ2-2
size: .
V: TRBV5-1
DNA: TGCGCCAGCAGCTTGTCAGCTAGCGGGAGGGCCGGCGGGGAGCTGTTTTTT
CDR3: CASSLSASGRAGGELFF

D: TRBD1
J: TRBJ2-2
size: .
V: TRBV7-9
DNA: TGTGCCAGCAGCTCTCCGGACAGGAAGTATGGGGAGCTGTTTTTT
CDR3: CASSSPDRKYGELFF

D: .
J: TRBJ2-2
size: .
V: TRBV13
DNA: TGTGCCAGCAGCTTAGTAGCCGGGGAGCTGTTTTTT
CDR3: CASSLVAGELFF

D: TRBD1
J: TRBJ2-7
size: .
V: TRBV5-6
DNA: TGTGCCAGCAGCCACGGACAGGGCTTATCCTACGAGCAGTACTTC
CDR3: CASSHGQGLSYEQYF

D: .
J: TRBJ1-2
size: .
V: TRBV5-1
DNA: TGCGCCAGCAGCCCCGGGGTTGGCAGGGGTGAGTATGGCTACACCTTC
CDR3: CASSPGVGRGEYGYTF

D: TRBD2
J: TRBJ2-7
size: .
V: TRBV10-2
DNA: TGCGCCAGCAGTCGTATAGCGGGGGACCCCTACGAGCAGTACTTC
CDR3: CASSRIAGDPYEQYF

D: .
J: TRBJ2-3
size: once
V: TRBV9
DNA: TGTGCCAGCAGCGTGGAGCAGGGCGGTGATACGCAGTATTTT
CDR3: CASSVEQGGDTQYF

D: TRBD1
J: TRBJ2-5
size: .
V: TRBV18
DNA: TGTGCCAGCTCACCGGCCTTCGGACAGGGGGCTGCAGAGACCCAGTACTTC
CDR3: CASSPAFGQGAAETQYF

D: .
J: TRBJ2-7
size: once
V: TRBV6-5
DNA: TGTGCCAGCAGTTACGGCGGCGAGCAGTACTTC
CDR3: CASSYGGEQYF

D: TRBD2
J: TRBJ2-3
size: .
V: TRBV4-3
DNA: TGCGCCAGCAGCCAAGGACTAGCGGGAGCCGATACGCAGTATTTT
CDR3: CASSQGLAGADTQYF

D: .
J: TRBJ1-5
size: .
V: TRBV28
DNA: TGTGCCAGCAGTCCACGACAGCGCCACAATCAGCCCCAGCATTTT
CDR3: CASSPRQRHNQPQHF

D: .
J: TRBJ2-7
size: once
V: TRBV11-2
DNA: TGTGCCAGCAGCTCGTATGGTAGCTTGGACGAGCAGTACTTC
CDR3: CASSSYGSLDEQYF

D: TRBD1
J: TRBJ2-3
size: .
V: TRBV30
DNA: TGTGCCTGGAGTGTTGGACAGGGGGCACAAGATACGCAGTATTTT
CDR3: CAWSVGQGAQDTQYF